This T cell receptor (beta chain) derives from a study of blood T cell repertoires in COVID-19. The CDR3 runs 18 residues. Germline V gene sequence: CDR1 LGHNA, CDR2 YNFKEQ. The V segment lost 2 bases and the J segment 1 base; nucleotides outside the gene matches: 11. Using immunoSEQ multiplex PCR, the repertoire was profiled, and TCRdb retains in-frame clones only, with some absent. The sample records around 310,000 clones, nearly 90% being singletons. Sequencing input: PBMCs or T cells enriched from blood (not recorded which). This clonotype originated in a woman in her thirties who had recovered from COVID-19. The chain uses TRBV4-2 and TRBJ2-7; 10 bases are a match to TRBD1. The CDR3 DNA reads as TGTGCCAGCAGCCAATATAGCCTCGGGACAGGGGATTCCTACGAGCAGTACTTC. Translated: CASSQYSLGTGDSYEQYF.